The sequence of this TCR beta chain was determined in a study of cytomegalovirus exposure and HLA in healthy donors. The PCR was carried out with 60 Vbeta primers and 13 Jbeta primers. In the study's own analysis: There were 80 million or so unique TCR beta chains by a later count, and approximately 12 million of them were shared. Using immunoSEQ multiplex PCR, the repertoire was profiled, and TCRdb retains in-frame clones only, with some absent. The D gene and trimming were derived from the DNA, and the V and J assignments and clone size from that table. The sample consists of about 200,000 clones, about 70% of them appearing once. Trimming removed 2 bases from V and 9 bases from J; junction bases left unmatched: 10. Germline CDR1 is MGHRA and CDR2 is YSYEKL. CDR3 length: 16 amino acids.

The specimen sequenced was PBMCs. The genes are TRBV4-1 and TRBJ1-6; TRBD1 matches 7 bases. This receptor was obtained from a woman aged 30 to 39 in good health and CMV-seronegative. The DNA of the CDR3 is TGCGCCAGCAGCCAAAGAGGGACAGAGAGAAGTTCACCCCTCCACTTT. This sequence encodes CASSQRGTERSSPLHF.